What follows are 23 T cell receptor beta chains derived from one specimen sequenced in a study of PD-L1 blockade in urothelial cancer. Data came from immunoSEQ multiplex PCR; TCRdb stores just in-frame clones and leaves some out. The sample holds under 70,000 clones; roughly four fifths are singletons and the top ten take more than 1.5%. As for time point: pretreatment peripheral blood. Sequenced material: PBMCs, taken around atezolizumab (anti-PD-L1) treatment. These receptors came from a man in his sixties or seventies with urothelial cancer.

The chain joins TRBV27 to TRBJ1-4; D is undetermined. Germline V gene data show CDR1 as MNHEY and CDR2 as SMNVEV (reference sequence). The CDR3 is 13 residues long. V lost 7 bases and J lost 7, with 13 bases in between. The chain's CDR3 is CASTPNPGEKLFF. For the CDR3, the DNA is TGTGCCAGCACTCCTAATCCTGGTGAAAAACTGTTTTTT.

The chain employs TRBV18 and TRBJ2-1; the match to TRBD2 covers 9 bases. J was trimmed by 6 bases and V by 2 bases; bases with no gene match: 8. Germline assignment: CDR1 KGHSH and CDR2 LQKENI. The CDR3 covers 16 residues. The CDR3 coding sequence is TGTGCCAGCTCACCAACGCTAGCGGGAACAAGCAATGAGCAGTTCTTC. It encodes CASSPTLAGTSNEQFF.

V gene TRBV28 combines with J gene TRBJ2-3, with D maybe TRBD1 (6 bases). This CDR3 is 16 amino acids long. From germline, CDR1 is MDHEN and CDR2 SYDVKM. V lost 3 bases, J lost 6 bases, and 19 bases lay in between. The CDR3 nucleotides read TGTGCCAGCAGTTTTTCGGATCCCCTTACAGGGGATACGCAGTATTTT. Residues: CASSFSDPLTGDTQYF.

The V and J genes are TRBV6-1 and TRBJ2-5; D gene ambiguous. Looked up from germline, CDR1 is MNHNS and CDR2 is SASEGT. Deletions cut 2 bases from V and 5 bases from J, with 12 bases between. This CDR3 is built from 14 residues. This chain's CDR3 is CASSESAGLETQYF. As DNA, the CDR3 is TGTGCCAGCAGTGAATCTGCCGGTTTGGAGACCCAGTACTTC.

The J gene is TRBJ1-5, the V gene TRBV6-1; 10 nucleotides match TRBD1. CDR1 is MNHNS and CDR2 is SASEGT in the germline V gene. This CDR3 is 19 amino acids long. V trimming: 1 base; J trimming: 6 bases; junction bases outside the gene matches: 15. For the CDR3, the DNA is TGTGCCAGCAGTGAAGAGGATGAGATTGGGACAGGGGTTTTTCAGCCCCAGCATTTT. Translation: CASSEEDEIGTGVFQPQHF.

The chain employs TRBV19 and TRBJ2-3; 11 bases are shared with TRBD2. After removal of 4 bases from V and 2 bases from J, the junction contained 5 bases not matched to a gene. The CDR3 spans 16 residues. Germline CDR1 LNHDA, CDR2 SQIVND (reference sequence). The CDR3 DNA is TGTGCCAGTAGTAAGGGACTAGCGGAACTCACAGATACGCAGTATTTT. It yields the protein CASSKGLAELTDTQYF.

This clone was recorded many times. The chain is built from TRBV21-1 and TRBJ1-1; the DNA was not compared with TRBD1, the D call given in the table. TRBV21-1 is annotated as a pseudogene. This CDR3 contains 14 residues. The CDR3 nucleotides are TGTGCCAGCAGCAAACAGGGGAAGAACACTGAAGCTTTCTTT. Translated, it gives CASSKQGKNTEAFF.

The chain employs TRBV4-3 and TRBJ1-1, with TRBD1 identical over 7 bases. The ends lost 1 base at V and 2 bases at J; junction bases unmatched: 7. The CDR3 totals 16 residues. Germline V gene data show CDR1 as LGHNA and CDR2 as YSLEER. The CDR3 DNA is TGCGCCAGCAGCCAAGGTAGGGGACAGTTCAACACTGAAGCTTTCTTT. Translated, it gives CASSQGRGQFNTEAFF.

In its sample, this clone was seen a few times. The J gene is TRBJ1-1, the V gene TRBV7-2; a weak D match, TRBD1 (5 bases). The ends were cut back, 5 bases at V and 4 bases at J, with 14 bases in the middle. CDR1 is SGHTA, CDR2 FQGNSA, per germline. The CDR3 length is 14 residues. The CDR3 DNA is TGTGCCAGCAGCGTGTCGGAGGGGCTCACTGAAGCTTTCTTT. Translation: CASSVSEGLTEAFF. Full variable domain (remainder filled in from reference TRBV7-2 and TRBJ1-1): GAGVSQSPSNKVTEKGKDVELRCDPISGHTALYWYRQSLGQGLEFLIYFQGNSAPDKSGLPSDRFSAERTGGSVSTLTIQRTQQEDSAVYLCASSVSEGLTEAFFGQGTRLTVV.

The chain recombines TRBV27 with TRBJ2-7, with TRBD1 matching over 8 bases. Germline trimming cut 8 bases from V and 4 bases from J; bases unmatched to any gene: 4. Germline assignment: CDR1 MNHEY and CDR2 SMNVEV (reference sequence). CDR3 length equals 12 residues. CDR3 sequence: CASGTGGYEQYF. The CDR3 nucleotides are TGTGCCAGCGGGACAGGTGGTTACGAGCAGTACTTC.

The J gene is TRBJ2-5, the V gene TRBV5-1; no firm D call. The CDR3 sequence is 12 residues long. Trimming cost V 4 bases and J 1 base, with 5 bases left between them. The V gene's germline CDR1 is SGHRS and CDR2 YFSETQ. DNA for the CDR3: TGCGCCAGCAGCCCAGTCCAAGAGACCCAGTACTTC. Encoded protein: CASSPVQETQYF.

As DNA, the CDR3 is TGTGCCAGCAGCGCGAGGAGAGATACGCAGTATTTT. Translated, it gives CASSARRDTQYF. This sequence joins TRBV9 and TRBJ2-3, with D hard to call. CDR1 SGDLS and CDR2 YYNGEE come from the germline V gene. The CDR3 covers 12 residues. V lost 3 bases, J lost 5 bases, and 7 bases lay in between.

This clone was recorded a few times. The gene calls are TRBV5-1 and TRBJ2-7; TRBD2 agrees at 14 bases. The germline gives CDR1 SGHRS, CDR2 YFSETQ. The CDR3 is made up of 15 amino acids. V lost 4 bases, J lost 4 bases, and 4 bases stayed unmatched. The CDR3 sequence is CASSGTSGRNYEQYF. In nucleotides, the CDR3 is TGCGCCAGCAGCGGGACTAGCGGGAGAAATTACGAGCAGTACTTC. The full variable domain, completed using reference TRBV5-1 and TRBJ2-7, is KAGVTQTPRYLIKTRGQQVTLSCSPISGHRSVSWYQQTPGQGLQFLFEYFSETQRNKGNFPGRFSGRQFSNSRSEMNVSTLELGDSALYLCASSGTSGRNYEQYFGPGTRLTVT.

The chain links TRBV7-3 to TRBJ2-1; 8 positions match TRBD2. Unmatched junction bases numbered 7, after V lost 4 bases and J lost 5 bases. In germline, CDR1 is SGHTA, CDR2 FQGTGA. This CDR3 spans 15 amino acids. The CDR3, as DNA: TGTGCCAGCAGCTCCAGCGGGAGATTCAACAATGAGCAGTTCTTC. Amino acid sequence: CASSSSGRFNNEQFF.

This rearrangement joins TRBV4-2 to TRBJ2-7, with 10 bases fitting TRBD2. The V and J ends lost 1 base and 6 bases, in that order; junction bases with no gene match: 9. The CDR3 length is 16 residues. The germline V gene encodes CDR1 LGHNA and CDR2 YNFKEQ. The CDR3 loop reads CASSQGLAGPGVEQYF. The CDR3, as DNA: TGTGCCAGCAGCCAAGGACTAGCGGGCCCGGGGGTCGAGCAGTACTTC.

The chain is built from TRBV10-1 and TRBJ2-7; 11 positions match TRBD2. The CDR3 sequence is 18 residues long. The junction had 14 bases not matched to a gene; V was cut back by 2 bases and J by 5 bases. The germline V gene has CDR1 WNHNN and CDR2 SYGVQD (reference sequence). CDR3 coding DNA: TGCGCCAGCAGTGAGGTAGCGGGAGGGGTTAAGGGGCCCAACGAGCAGTACTTC. This encodes CASSEVAGGVKGPNEQYF.

The rearrangement joins TRBV4-1 to TRBJ2-1; 7 bases line up with TRBD2. With 0 bases clipped from V and 9 bases from J, the junction kept 5 bases outside the gene matches. CDR3 length equals 14 residues. Germline V CDR1 and CDR2: MGHRA, YSYEKL. The CDR3 nucleotides are TGCGCCAGCAGCCAAGAAGCGGGGAGAAGTGAGCAGTTCTTC. This encodes CASSQEAGRSEQFF.

This chain uses TRBV7-2 with TRBJ2-2, with 11 bases fitting TRBD2. This CDR3 comprises 15 residues. The germline V gene has CDR1 SGHTA and CDR2 FQGNSA. V lost 6 bases and J lost 7; bases outside the gene matches: 7. Written as DNA, the CDR3 is TGTGCCAGCAGACTACTAGCGGGAGAGGTCGGGGAGCTGTTTTTT. It yields the protein CASRLLAGEVGELFF.

This clone was seen only a few times. The gene calls are TRBV6-6 and TRBJ1-5; weak D call: TRBD1 (5 bases). Germline V gene sequence: CDR1 MNHNY, CDR2 SVGAGI (reference sequence). V dropped 7 bases and J dropped 5 bases, with 15 bases sitting between them. This CDR3 spans 14 amino acids. The CDR3 DNA reads as TGTGCCAGCATGGGTTTTTTAGGGGATCAGCCCCAGCATTTT. Translated, it gives CASMGFLGDQPQHF.

The rearrangement uses TRBV4-3 and TRBJ2-7; no clear D. The CDR3 totals 13 residues. Trimming left V 0 bases short and J 5 bases short, with 8 bases between. Per germline, CDR1 LGHNA and CDR2 YSLEER. CDR3 nucleotide sequence: TGCGCCAGCAGCCAAGATCTAAAGAACGAGCAGTACTTC. Protein sequence: CASSQDLKNEQYF.

This clone was seen ten or more times. The chain carries TRBV5-4 and TRBJ1-2, with 9 positions matching TRBD1. CDR1 SGHNT and CDR2 YYREEE come from the germline V gene (reference sequence). The CDR3 consists of 14 residues. V shed 4 bases, J shed 8 bases, and the junction held 9 bases outside the gene matches. The CDR3 DNA follows: TGTGCCAGCAGCGATTACAGGGGGCTAAGGGGCTACACCTTC. Its protein product is CASSDYRGLRGYTF.

J is TRBJ2-3 and V is TRBV9; D uncertain. The germline CDR1 and CDR2 sequences are SGDLS and YYNGEE. CDR3 length: 14 residues. The V end lost 5 bases, the J end lost 2 bases, and 12 bases lay between the germline ends. CDR3 coding DNA: TGTGCCAGCAGTTCCGGTGGTGCCACAGATACGCAGTATTTT. Encoded protein: CASSSGGATDTQYF.

This chain connects TRBV30 to TRBJ2-5; 7 nucleotides agree with TRBD1. This CDR3 comprises 15 residues. CDR1 is GTSNPN and CDR2 is SVGIG in the germline V gene (reference sequence). V was clipped by 2 bases and J by 1 base; unmatched bases: 7. CDR3 in amino acids: CAWSLVGQAQETQYF. The CDR3 coding sequence is TGTGCCTGGAGTCTCGTCGGACAGGCCCAAGAGACCCAGTACTTC. Drawing the rest from reference TRBV30 and TRBJ2-5, the complete variable domain is SQTIHQWPATLVQPVGSPLSLECTVEGTSNPNLYWYRQAAGRGLQLLFYSVGIGQISSEVPQNLSASRPQDRQFILSSKKLLLSDSGFYLCAWSLVGQAQETQYFGPGTRLLVL.